The 29 T cell receptor beta chains below all came from one sample that was sequenced in a study of CD8+CD57+ T cells in acquired aplastic anemia (dated by TCRdb to between 2018 and 2020). TCRdb shows the sequencer as Illumina HiSeq 2000. Genomic DNA was used as template for profiling of TCR beta VDJ combinations and CDR3 sequences. TCRdb trimmed the raw reads at Q25, called clones with MiXCR and kept productive beta chains. Rows with one shared CDR3 protein collapse into an entry with the most common genes and DNA. This sample gives about 110,000 distinct CDR3 sequences in total; 40% to 65% of them show up just once. Roughly 34% of the sample is taken by the ten largest. Source material: sorted CD4+, CD8+, or CD8+CD57+ T cells (not recorded which) from PBMCs. Every receptor here comes from a human donor in good health, serving as a control.

This clonotype was recorded a few times. The chain links TRBV25-1 to TRBJ2-7; 15 bases align to TRBD2. Germline CDR1 MGHDK, CDR2 SYGVNS. This CDR3 region has 14 residues. After removal of 8 bases from V and 2 bases from J, the junction contained 1 base not matched to a gene. CDR3 nucleotides: TGTGCCAGCGGACTAGCGGGGGGGCCCTACGAGCAGTACTTC. It encodes CASGLAGGPYEQYF.

This chain links TRBV2 with TRBJ2-5; D gene unclear. From germline, CDR1 is SNHLY and CDR2 FYNNEI. The V gene lost 4 bases and the J gene lost 2 bases, with 11 bases spanning the gap. The CDR3 has 14 residues. The CDR3 nucleotides are TGTGCCAGCAGTGCCGGCTCATCACAAGAGACCCAGTACTTC. It specifies CASSAGSSQETQYF.

The chain couples TRBV6-2 or TRBV6-3 to TRBJ2-3, with TRBD2 as a possible D gene (6 bases). This CDR3 is 15 amino acids long. The V end lost 4 bases, the J end lost 4 bases, and 15 bases lay between the germline ends. From germline, CDR1 is MNHEY and CDR2 SVGEGT. In DNA form, the CDR3 reads TGTGCCAGCAGTTTACGGGGGACCGGACCAGATACGCAGTATTTT. This sequence encodes CASSLRGTGPDTQYF.

The chain combines TRBV20-1 with TRBJ2-6; D is undetermined. V was clipped by 3 bases and J by 1 base, with 7 bases between them. The CDR3 sequence is 14 residues long. Germline loops: CDR1 DFQATT, CDR2 SNEGSKA (reference sequence). The CDR3 coding sequence is TGCAGTGCTAGGGTCGAGTCTGGGGCCAACGTCCTGACTTTC. This codes for CSARVESGANVLTF.

This clonotype occurred many times. The chain combines TRBV30 with TRBJ1-2; D is uncertain. The V and J ends lost 7 bases and 7 bases respectively, with 13 bases between them. CDR1 GTSNPN and CDR2 SVGIG come from the germline V gene (reference sequence). The CDR3 has 11 residues. The CDR3 region has the DNA TGTGCCTACTCTATGGGTTCTGGCTACACCTTC. Protein product: CAYSMGSGYTF.

The rearrangement joins TRBV10-3 to TRBJ2-7; weak D call: TRBD1 (6 bases). The V end lost 2 bases, the J end lost 7 bases, and 15 bases lay between the germline ends. This CDR3 is built from 14 residues. Per germline, CDR1 ENHRY and CDR2 SYGVKD. CDR3 protein: CAISEPNRAREQYF. Written as DNA, the CDR3 is TGTGCCATCAGTGAGCCAAACAGGGCCAGGGAGCAGTACTTC.

This clonotype was seen ten or more times. The gene calls are TRBV24-1 and TRBJ2-7; TRBD2 aligns across 10 bases. Germline V gene data show CDR1 as KGHDR and CDR2 as SFDVKD. J was trimmed by 7 bases and V by 4 bases; bases with no gene match: 18. This CDR3 comprises 18 residues. The CDR3 is CATSETSPVWTSGQEQYF. In DNA, the CDR3 is TGTGCCACCAGTGAAACAAGCCCCGTGTGGACTAGCGGCCAGGAGCAGTACTTC.

Details on this clonotype: Possible read error: a much larger clone is one base away. The V gene is TRBV6-7, the J gene TRBJ1-5; a possible D gene is TRBD1 (6 bases). TRBV6-7 is labeled an ORF, and its function is uncertain. The V and J ends lost 6 bases and 0 bases respectively, with 15 bases between them. This CDR3 comprises 16 residues. The CDR3 coding sequence is TGTGCCAGCAGCTTGACAGGTTGGTTTAGCAATCAGCCCCAGCATTTT. Translated: CASSLTGWFSNQPQHF.

This clonotype was observed a handful of times. The rearrangement uses TRBV27 and TRBJ2-5; D possibly corresponds to TRBD2 (7 bases). CDR1 and CDR2 (germline): MNHEY, SMNVEV (reference sequence). This CDR3 has 15 residues. Trimming removed 4 bases at V and 2 bases at J, with 14 bases between. The CDR3 DNA reads TGTGCCAGCAGTTGGGGGGGGCAACTTCAAGAGACCCAGTACTTC. Its translation is CASSWGGQLQETQYF.

The gene calls are TRBV2 and TRBJ1-6; 7 bases are a match to TRBD1. The CDR3 is 15 residues long. Germline trimming cut 4 bases from V and 5 bases from J; bases unmatched to any gene: 5. Germline V lookup: CDR1 SNHLY, CDR2 FYNNEI. The CDR3 loop is CASSGAQGHNSPLHF. For the CDR3, the DNA is TGTGCCAGCAGTGGTGCACAGGGGCATAATTCACCCCTCCACTTT.

This clonotype was detected many times. This rearrangement joins TRBV7-6 to TRBJ1-2; the D gene is possibly TRBD1 (5 bases). This CDR3 spans 14 amino acids. Germline V gives CDR1 SGHVS, CDR2 FNYEAQ. Trimming took 5 bases from V and 8 from J, leaving 18 bases between them. CDR3: CASSKGVNDRGYTF. The CDR3 DNA sequence: TGTGCCAGCAGCAAAGGGGTGAACGACCGGGGCTACACCTTC. The variable domain in full, with the rest retrieved from reference TRBV7-6 and TRBJ1-2, is GAGVSQSPRYKVTKRGQDVALRCDPISGHVSLYWYRQALGQGPEFLTYFNYEAQQDKSGLPNDRFSAERPEGSISTLTIQRTEQRDSAMYRCASSKGVNDRGYTFGSGTRLTVV.

This clonotype was seen ten or more times. The genes are TRBV3-1 and TRBJ1-2, with 8 bases identical to TRBD1. This CDR3 has 14 residues. Germline CDR1 reads LGHDT; CDR2 reads YNNKEL (reference sequence). J was trimmed by 7 bases and V by 4 bases; bases with no gene match: 8. The CDR3 bases are TGTGCCAGCAGCCCGGACAGGGACTTTTTTGGCTACACCTTC. Translation gives CASSPDRDFFGYTF.

There are many counts of this clonotype. The J gene is TRBJ2-7, the V gene TRBV7-8; 10 bases are a match to TRBD1. V dropped 5 bases and J dropped 2; count of bases not matched to a gene: 6. Germline V gene lookup returns CDR1 SGHVS and CDR2 FQNEAQ. The CDR3 is 15 amino acids. The CDR3 sequence is CASSAHGQGAYEQYF. The CDR3 bases are TGTGCCAGCAGCGCCCACGGACAGGGGGCCTACGAGCAGTACTTC.

Notes on this clonotype: This may arise from a read error, as a much more abundant clone is one base away. The genes are TRBV13 and TRBJ2-1; 12 nucleotides align to TRBD2. The CDR3 sequence is 17 residues long. Trimming cost V 8 bases and J 8 bases; bases outside gene matches: 16. Germline CDR1 and CDR2: PRHDT and FYEKMQ (reference sequence). Written as DNA, the CDR3 is TGTGCCAGCCGCCCATCATCACTAGCGGGGGGAGGTGATGAGCAGTTCTTC. It translates to CASRPSSLAGGGDEQFF.

This clonotype was counted a few times. The gene calls are TRBV15 and TRBJ2-6; no firm D call. V dropped 3 bases and J dropped 0 bases, with 9 bases sitting between them. The CDR3 is 16 residues long. Germline V gives CDR1 LNHNV, CDR2 YYDKDF (reference sequence). CDR3 loop: CATSSAPVSGANVLTF. The CDR3 DNA is TGTGCCACCAGCAGCGCCCCGGTCTCTGGGGCCAACGTCCTGACTTTC.

This clonotype appeared many times. Relative to the germline gene, one junction end is altered; a read error may explain this. The gene calls are TRBV2 and TRBJ2-1; 10 positions match TRBD2. This CDR3 region has 18 residues. Germline V lookup: CDR1 SNHLY, CDR2 FYNNEI. The CDR3 coding sequence is TGTGCCAGCAGTCAAGCCCTATTTGCTAGCGGGGGCTACAATGAGCAGTTCTTC. Its translation is CASSQALFASGGYNEQFF.

This clonotype occurred many times. The V gene is TRBV5-1, the J gene TRBJ2-7; tentatively, D is TRBD1 or TRBD2 (5 bases each). Germline V lookup: CDR1 SGHRS, CDR2 YFSETQ. This CDR3 has 15 residues. V lost 4 bases and J 0 bases, leaving 14 bases between the germline ends. The chain's CDR3 is CASSPTGTGSYEQYF. CDR3 coding DNA: TGCGCCAGCAGCCCAACCGGGACGGGCTCCTACGAGCAGTACTTC.

The chain carries TRBV25-1 and TRBJ2-1; D could derive from TRBD1 or TRBD2 (5 bases each). Trimming took off 5 bases at V and 0 bases at J, with 8 bases between the two ends. The CDR3 runs to 14 residues. Germline CDR1 MGHDK, CDR2 SYGVNS. The CDR3 protein is CASSSGSSYNEQFF. Here the CDR3 DNA reads TGTGCCAGCAGTTCAGGGAGCTCCTACAATGAGCAGTTCTTC.

This clonotype was seen ten or more times. The chain combines TRBV9 with TRBJ2-2; possibly TRBD2 for D (7 bases). Deletions cut 4 bases from V and 4 bases from J, with 17 bases between. Germline assignment: CDR1 SGDLS and CDR2 YYNGEE. The CDR3 sequence is 16 residues long. The CDR3 DNA reads TGTGCCAGCAGCAGAGAGGGGGGGCCTAGCACCGGGGAGCTGTTTTTT. Encoded protein: CASSREGGPSTGELFF.

On this clonotype: Given a much more abundant clone one base away, this may be a read error. J is TRBJ2-7 and V is TRBV25-1; D is tentatively TRBD1 or TRBD2 (6 bases each). Germline V CDR1 and CDR2: MGHDK, SYGVNS. This CDR3 is built from 14 residues. The CDR3, as DNA: TGTGCCAGCAGTGGGGGGGCCAGCTCCTACGTGCAGTACTTC. Its translation: CASSGGASSYVQYF.

V and J are TRBV24-1 and TRBJ1-1, with a weak D call TRBD1 (5 bases). The CDR3 is 13 residues long. Germline V gene lookup returns CDR1 KGHDR and CDR2 SFDVKD. Trimming took off 4 bases at V and 5 bases at J, with 10 bases between the two ends. This chain's CDR3 is CATSDRGGTEAFF. For the CDR3, the DNA is TGTGCCACCAGTGACCGGGGGGGAACTGAAGCTTTCTTT.

The rearrangement uses TRBV13 and TRBJ2-7; 7 bases fit TRBD1. After removal of 2 bases from V and 2 bases from J, the junction contained 6 bases not matched to a gene. In germline, CDR1 is PRHDT, CDR2 FYEKMQ (reference sequence). The CDR3 has 15 amino acids. CDR3 sequence (DNA): TGTGCCAGCAGCTTAAGGTTGACAGGGACCTACGAGCAGTACTTC. This encodes CASSLRLTGTYEQYF.

The chain has TRBV2 and TRBJ2-5, with 10 bases identical to TRBD2. V lost 6 bases and J lost 4; bases outside the gene matches: 8. CDR3 length: 15 amino acids. CDR1 is SNHLY and CDR2 is FYNNEI in the germline V gene. The CDR3 DNA is TGTGCCAGCAGCACTAGCGGGGTTAACGGAGAGACCCAGTACTTC. It yields the protein CASSTSGVNGETQYF.

V is TRBV30 and J is TRBJ2-2; 8 bases map to TRBD1. Germline assignment: CDR1 GTSNPN and CDR2 SVGIG (reference sequence). Losses at the gene ends were 3 bases for V and 1 base for J; bases not matched to a gene: 7. CDR3 length: 16 residues. CDR3 in amino acids: CAWRDRGRENTGELFF. Here the CDR3 DNA reads TGTGCCTGGAGAGACAGGGGAAGAGAGAACACCGGGGAGCTGTTTTTT.

The CDR3 sequence is CASSPDRDRDVGEQYF. The CDR3 DNA sequence: TGTGCCAGCAGCCCAGACCGGGACAGGGATGTAGGCGAGCAGTACTTC. This rearrangement joins TRBV14 to TRBJ2-7; 9 nucleotides align to TRBD1. Trimming took 4 bases from V and 6 from J; bases not matched to a gene: 13. This CDR3 has 16 amino acids. Germline V CDR1 and CDR2: SGHDN, FVKESK.

This clonotype occurred a few times. The V call is TRBV24-1, the J call TRBJ2-1; D remains unclear. The CDR3 extends over 14 amino acids. Trimming removed 3 bases at V and 5 bases at J, with 10 bases between. Germline lookup yields CDR1 KGHDR and CDR2 SFDVKD. CDR3 DNA: TGTGCCACCAGTGATATAGCTGGACACAATGAGCAGTTCTTC. This gives the protein CATSDIAGHNEQFF.

This clonotype is a singleton in its sample. The J gene is TRBJ2-6, the V gene TRBV20-1; 7 positions match TRBD1. Trimming removed 4 bases from V and 4 bases from J; junction bases left unmatched: 7. Per the germline V gene, CDR1 is DFQATT and CDR2 is SNEGSKA (reference sequence). This CDR3 has 15 amino acids. The CDR3 loop is CSAITGALGANVLTF. The CDR3, as DNA: TGCAGTGCTATAACAGGGGCTCTCGGGGCCAACGTCCTGACTTTC.

This clonotype was picked up a small number of times. This chain connects TRBV30 to TRBJ1-1, with TRBD1 identical over 10 bases. Germline trimming cut 8 bases from V and 9 bases from J; bases unmatched to any gene: 6. Per the germline V gene, CDR1 is GTSNPN and CDR2 is SVGIG (reference sequence). This CDR3 comprises 11 residues. The CDR3 sequence: CAADRGLQAFF. The CDR3 region has the DNA TGTGCCGCGGACAGGGGGTTGCAAGCTTTCTTT.

This clonotype was detected ten times or more. This sequence joins TRBV15 and TRBJ2-2; D might be TRBD1 or TRBD2, each matching 5 bases. V was cut by 7 bases and J by 1 base, with 13 bases left in between. Germline CDR1 LNHNV, CDR2 YYDKDF (reference sequence). The CDR3 contains 15 residues. In DNA form, the CDR3 reads TGTGCCACCACCCGGAGTGGGGGGAACACCGGGGAGCTGTTTTTT. The encoded protein is CATTRSGGNTGELFF.